Listed below are T cell receptor beta chains from one sample, sequenced in a study of blood T cell repertoires in COVID-19. TCRdb keeps only in-frame clones here, not all; method: immunoSEQ multiplex PCR. Among about 80,000 clones listed, 84% were seen once. The specimen sequenced was peripheral blood. The origin of the receptors is a man between 45 and 60 years old with acute or convalescent COVID-19. CDR3s include the opening cysteine and the closing phenylalanine or tryptophan. Fields, in order: D gene, V gene, J gene, CDR3 length, clone size, CDR3 DNA, CDR3 protein. A D gene is named only where the DNA matches it firmly. Clone sizes are given selectively: once, few, many, or a class where the clone is expanded.

D gene: TRBD2; V gene: TRBV10-2; J gene: TRBJ2-2; CDR3 length: 16; clone size: once; CDR3 DNA: TGCGCCAGCAGTACCGGGACTAGCGGTAACACCGGGGAGCTGTTTTTT; CDR3 protein: CASSTGTSGNTGELFF
D gene: TRBD1; V gene: TRBV28; J gene: TRBJ1-6; CDR3 length: 15; clone size: -; CDR3 DNA: TGTGCCAGCAGTGAACAGGGGGCTATGGATTCACCCCTCCACTTT; CDR3 protein: CASSEQGAMDSPLHF
D gene: TRBD2; V gene: TRBV10-3; J gene: TRBJ2-1; CDR3 length: 15; clone size: -; CDR3 DNA: TGTGCCATCAAAAAGACTAGCGGGAGTTTTGATGAGCAGTTCTTC; CDR3 protein: CAIKKTSGSFDEQFF
D gene: -; V gene: TRBV24-1; J gene: TRBJ2-7; CDR3 length: 13; clone size: -; CDR3 DNA: TGTGCCGCCAGTGTAGGGGGTGGCTACGAGCAGTACTTC; CDR3 protein: CAASVGGGYEQYF
D gene: -; V gene: TRBV15; J gene: TRBJ2-1; CDR3 length: 12; clone size: -; CDR3 DNA: TGTGCCACCAGCAGAGACAGTGGTGAGCAGTTCTTC; CDR3 protein: CATSRDSGEQFF
D gene: -; V gene: TRBV7-9; J gene: TRBJ2-7; CDR3 length: 17; clone size: -; CDR3 DNA: TGTGCCAGCAGCTCGACAGGAGCTGCCCTATCCTCTTACGAGCAGTACTTC; CDR3 protein: CASSSTGAALSSYEQYF
D gene: -; V gene: TRBV7-9; J gene: TRBJ1-6; CDR3 length: 17; clone size: -; CDR3 DNA: TGTGCCAGCAGCTTGGCCGGACGGGTTGGGGCTAATTCACCCCTCCACTTT; CDR3 protein: CASSLAGRVGANSPLHF
D gene: TRBD2; V gene: TRBV18; J gene: TRBJ2-2; CDR3 length: 16; clone size: -; CDR3 DNA: TGTGCCAGCTCATTGGGAGGCGGGAGCCCCACCGGGGAGCTGTTTTTT; CDR3 protein: CASSLGGGSPTGELFF
D gene: -; V gene: TRBV7-8; J gene: TRBJ2-7; CDR3 length: 12; clone size: -; CDR3 DNA: TGTGCCAGCAGACGAGACAGCTACGAGCAGTACTTC; CDR3 protein: CASRRDSYEQYF
D gene: TRBD1; V gene: TRBV6-5; J gene: TRBJ1-4; CDR3 length: 15; clone size: -; CDR3 DNA: TGTGCCAGCAGTTCACAGGGGGAAACTAATGAAAAACTGTTTTTT; CDR3 protein: CASSSQGETNEKLFF
D gene: -; V gene: TRBV7-9; J gene: TRBJ2-2; CDR3 length: 12; clone size: -; CDR3 DNA: TGTGCCAGCAGCTTAAATCACGGGGAGCTGTTTTTT; CDR3 protein: CASSLNHGELFF
D gene: TRBD2; V gene: TRBV7-9; J gene: TRBJ2-5; CDR3 length: 15; clone size: -; CDR3 DNA: TGTGCCAGCAGCCCACCTATAAGCGGGGTGGGGACCCAGTACTTC; CDR3 protein: CASSPPISGVGTQYF
D gene: -; V gene: TRBV10-2; J gene: TRBJ2-2; CDR3 length: 15; clone size: -; CDR3 DNA: TGCGCCAGCAAGGGACACCAGCTGAACACCGGGGAGCTGTTTTTT; CDR3 protein: CASKGHQLNTGELFF
D gene: TRBD1; V gene: TRBV27; J gene: TRBJ1-3; CDR3 length: 15; clone size: -; CDR3 DNA: TGTGCCAGCAGTCCGAGGACAGGGGGCGGAAACACCATATATTTT; CDR3 protein: CASSPRTGGGNTIYF
D gene: -; V gene: TRBV12-3/TRBV12-4; J gene: TRBJ1-4; CDR3 length: 11; clone size: -; CDR3 DNA: TGTGCCAGCGCAGGAAATGAAAAACTGTTTTTT; CDR3 protein: CASAGNEKLFF
D gene: -; V gene: TRBV12-3/TRBV12-4; J gene: TRBJ2-1; CDR3 length: 11; clone size: -; CDR3 DNA: TGTGCCAGCAGCTATCTCAATGAGCAGTTCTTC; CDR3 protein: CASSYLNEQFF
D gene: TRBD2; V gene: TRBV9; J gene: TRBJ2-2; CDR3 length: 17; clone size: -; CDR3 DNA: TGTGCCAGCAGCGTAGCTGTGACTAGCGGAAACACCGGGGAGCTGTTTTTT; CDR3 protein: CASSVAVTSGNTGELFF
D gene: -; V gene: TRBV2; J gene: TRBJ2-1; CDR3 length: 14; clone size: -; CDR3 DNA: TGTGCCAGCAGTCTCGGGGGTCCGCATGACGAGCAGTTCTTC; CDR3 protein: CASSLGGPHDEQFF
D gene: TRBD1; V gene: TRBV9; J gene: TRBJ1-1; CDR3 length: 14; clone size: -; CDR3 DNA: TGTGCCAGCAGCGAGGGACAGGGCTACACTGAAGCTTTCTTT; CDR3 protein: CASSEGQGYTEAFF
D gene: TRBD1; V gene: TRBV5-4; J gene: TRBJ1-2; CDR3 length: 15; clone size: -; CDR3 DNA: TGTGCCAGCAGCACGCCAGGGGGTATAGTTGACGGCTACACCTTC; CDR3 protein: CASSTPGGIVDGYTF
D gene: -; V gene: TRBV19; J gene: TRBJ2-1; CDR3 length: 15; clone size: few; CDR3 DNA: TGTGCCAGTAGTATTTTCGGTAGCTCCTACAATGAGCAGTTCTTC; CDR3 protein: CASSIFGSSYNEQFF
D gene: -; V gene: TRBV27; J gene: TRBJ1-6; CDR3 length: 16; clone size: few; CDR3 DNA: TGTGCCAGCAGTTTATCGAGCCTCGAGGGAAATTCACCCCTCCACTTT; CDR3 protein: CASSLSSLEGNSPLHF
D gene: TRBD1; V gene: TRBV6-5; J gene: TRBJ2-7; CDR3 length: 14; clone size: few; CDR3 DNA: TGTGCCAGCAGAGCAGGGGGCAAGTCCTACGAGCAGTACTTC; CDR3 protein: CASRAGGKSYEQYF
D gene: -; V gene: TRBV7-9; J gene: TRBJ1-2; CDR3 length: 17; clone size: -; CDR3 DNA: TGTGCCAGCAGCTTTGCGGGGGGCGGACGAATGAACTATGGCTACACCTTC; CDR3 protein: CASSFAGGGRMNYGYTF
D gene: TRBD1; V gene: TRBV5-6; J gene: TRBJ2-1; CDR3 length: 17; clone size: -; CDR3 DNA: TGTGCCAGCAGCTTACCCTTGTTCGGGACAGATGTGGATGAGCAGTTCTTC; CDR3 protein: CASSLPLFGTDVDEQFF
D gene: -; V gene: TRBV19; J gene: TRBJ2-1; CDR3 length: 15; clone size: -; CDR3 DNA: TGTGCCAGTAGTTCCCGTTGGAGTCTCAACAATGAGCAGTTCTTC; CDR3 protein: CASSSRWSLNNEQFF
D gene: -; V gene: TRBV3-1/TRBV3-2; J gene: TRBJ1-5; CDR3 length: 18; clone size: once; CDR3 DNA: TGTGCCAGCAGCCAAGATAAAAAAATGACCCGGGGCAATCAGCCCCAGCATTTT; CDR3 protein: CASSQDKKMTRGNQPQHF
D gene: -; V gene: TRBV7-3; J gene: TRBJ1-1; CDR3 length: 13; clone size: -; CDR3 DNA: TGTGCCAGCAGCTTTGCAGGGTATACTGAAGCTTTCTTT; CDR3 protein: CASSFAGYTEAFF
D gene: TRBD1; V gene: TRBV19; J gene: TRBJ1-5; CDR3 length: 16; clone size: -; CDR3 DNA: TGTGCCAGTAGTATAGCGAGCAGGGGGATCAATCAGCCCCAGCATTTT; CDR3 protein: CASSIASRGINQPQHF
D gene: -; V gene: TRBV19; J gene: TRBJ2-3; CDR3 length: 13; clone size: -; CDR3 DNA: TGTGCCAGTAGTATCCCCCCCGCAGATACGCAGTATTTT; CDR3 protein: CASSIPPADTQYF
D gene: TRBD2; V gene: TRBV10-1; J gene: TRBJ2-2; CDR3 length: 15; clone size: once; CDR3 DNA: TGCGCCAGCAGTGCAGGGACTAGCGGGAAAGGGGAGCTGTTTTTT; CDR3 protein: CASSAGTSGKGELFF
D gene: -; V gene: TRBV4-1; J gene: TRBJ2-2; CDR3 length: 15; clone size: -; CDR3 DNA: TGCGCCAGCAGCCAAGTTTCAGGGGTTTCGGGGGAGCTGTTTTTT; CDR3 protein: CASSQVSGVSGELFF
D gene: -; V gene: TRBV27; J gene: TRBJ2-3; CDR3 length: 12; clone size: -; CDR3 DNA: TGTGCCAGCAGGTCCCGGGCAGATACGCAGTATTTT; CDR3 protein: CASRSRADTQYF
D gene: -; V gene: TRBV28; J gene: TRBJ1-4; CDR3 length: 10; clone size: once; CDR3 DNA: TGTGCCAGTAGGGGTGAAAAACTGTTTTTT; CDR3 protein: CASRGEKLFF
D gene: TRBD2; V gene: TRBV19; J gene: TRBJ2-3; CDR3 length: 15; clone size: -; CDR3 DNA: TGTGCCAGTAGTATCCCCGGGGGGAACACAGATACGCAGTATTTT; CDR3 protein: CASSIPGGNTDTQYF
D gene: -; V gene: TRBV7-9; J gene: TRBJ1-5; CDR3 length: 14; clone size: -; CDR3 DNA: TGTGCCAGCAGCTTAGGGGCTAGCAATCAGCCCCAGCATTTT; CDR3 protein: CASSLGASNQPQHF
D gene: -; V gene: TRBV7-9; J gene: TRBJ1-1; CDR3 length: 13; clone size: -; CDR3 DNA: TGTGCCAGCAGCTCCAGAGGTCCCACTGAAGCTTTCTTT; CDR3 protein: CASSSRGPTEAFF
D gene: TRBD2; V gene: TRBV5-6; J gene: TRBJ2-2; CDR3 length: 14; clone size: -; CDR3 DNA: TGTGCCAGCGTACGACTAGCGGGAGTCGGGGAGCTGTTTTTT; CDR3 protein: CASVRLAGVGELFF
D gene: -; V gene: TRBV19; J gene: TRBJ2-2; CDR3 length: 14; clone size: -; CDR3 DNA: TGTGCCAGTATGCATCTGGTCAGCGCCGGGGAGCTGTTTTTT; CDR3 protein: CASMHLVSAGELFF
D gene: -; V gene: TRBV20-1; J gene: TRBJ1-4; CDR3 length: 11; clone size: -; CDR3 DNA: TGCAGTGCTCCCTCCGGGAGGAAACTGTTTTTT; CDR3 protein: CSAPSGRKLFF
D gene: TRBD1; V gene: TRBV29-1; J gene: TRBJ2-1; CDR3 length: 14; clone size: -; CDR3 DNA: TGCAGCGGTTTAGGGACAGGCTCCTACAATGAGCAGTTCTTC; CDR3 protein: CSGLGTGSYNEQFF
D gene: -; V gene: TRBV4-1; J gene: TRBJ2-3; CDR3 length: 16; clone size: -; CDR3 DNA: TGCGCCAGCAGCCCCCGTGCAGGGGCTGGGACAGATACGCAGTATTTT; CDR3 protein: CASSPRAGAGTDTQYF
D gene: TRBD1; V gene: TRBV3-1/TRBV3-2; J gene: TRBJ2-7; CDR3 length: 13; clone size: few; CDR3 DNA: TGTGCCAGCAGCCAAGCAACAGGGGTGGGGCAGTACTTC; CDR3 protein: CASSQATGVGQYF
D gene: -; V gene: TRBV30; J gene: TRBJ2-1; CDR3 length: 12; clone size: -; CDR3 DNA: TGTGCCTGGAGTGTAACAGACAATGAGCAGTTCTTC; CDR3 protein: CAWSVTDNEQFF
D gene: -; V gene: TRBV27; J gene: TRBJ1-1; CDR3 length: 12; clone size: -; CDR3 DNA: TGTGCCAGCAGTGAGGGGACTCGTGAAGCTTTCTTT; CDR3 protein: CASSEGTREAFF